The 22 T cell receptor beta chains below come from one sample, sequenced in a study of spatial heterogeneity in lung cancer. Their antigens remain unidentified. Study observations and caveats: Expanded alpha and beta TCR counts within tumors tracked tumor mutation counts.

Via MiXCR, TCRdb re-called the 5' RACE reads, giving one row per CDR3 protein. The sample lists about 18,000 distinct CDR3 sequences, approximately 8.3% occurring once. Regarding time point: sample taken at primary tumor resection. Specimen: lung tumor tissue, collected at surgery. The receptor set was obtained from a male donor with early-stage non-small cell lung cancer.

In its sample, this clonotype was seen many times. The gene calls are TRBV7-9 and TRBJ2-5, with D hard to call. Germline V gives CDR1 SEHNR, CDR2 FQNEAQ (reference sequence). Trimming pared 5 bases from V and 5 bases from J, leaving 21 bases between. This CDR3 has 16 amino acids. In DNA, the CDR3 is TGTGCCAGCAGCAACCGGGCTCCCCAAAGAGTGGAGACCCAGTACTTC. It encodes CASSNRAPQRVETQYF.

This clonotype was seen repeatedly, ten times or more. The CDR3 coding sequence is TGTGCCACCAGTCCTCATCGTGGGGAGCTGTTTTTT. Amino acids: CATSPHRGELFF. This sequence joins TRBV24-1 and TRBJ2-2; D uncertain. Per germline, CDR1 KGHDR and CDR2 SFDVKD. The CDR3 has 12 amino acids. V dropped 6 bases and J dropped 8 bases, with 9 bases sitting between them.

This sequence joins TRBV7-2 and TRBJ2-7; D is perhaps TRBD2 (6 bases). V was cut by 1 base and J by 3 bases, with 7 bases left in between. The germline gives CDR1 SGHTA, CDR2 FQGNSA. This CDR3 has 13 amino acids. The CDR3 loop reads CASSLGRDYEQYF. CDR3 coding DNA: TGTGCCAGCAGCTTAGGGCGGGACTACGAGCAGTACTTC.

The rearrangement links TRBV18 to TRBJ2-7; the D is unclear. The V and J ends lost 5 bases and 1 base respectively, with 6 bases between them. Germline V gene data show CDR1 as KGHSH and CDR2 as LQKENI. This CDR3 is built from 12 residues. As DNA, the CDR3 is TGTGCCAGCTCATCCGGGTCCTACGAGCAGTACTTC. Encoded protein: CASSSGSYEQYF.

This clonotype occurred many times. This chain uses TRBV4-1 with TRBJ2-3; 14 positions match TRBD2. This CDR3 has 18 residues. CDR1 and CDR2 from the germline V gene are MGHRA and YSYEKL. The ends lost 4 bases at V and 4 bases at J; junction bases unmatched: 10. This CDR3 is CASSLPYRLAGGPDTQYF. The CDR3 DNA reads TGCGCCAGCAGCCTTCCATACCGACTAGCGGGGGGGCCAGATACGCAGTATTTT.

The chain has TRBV6-5 and TRBJ1-1, with D maybe TRBD1 (6 bases). This CDR3 has 16 amino acids. Looked up from germline, CDR1 is MNHEY and CDR2 is SVGAGI. Trimming took 7 bases from V and 1 from J, leaving 19 bases between them. The CDR3 reads CASIVVRGHTNTEAFF. CDR3 nucleotides: TGTGCCAGCATTGTGGTCCGGGGACACACGAACACTGAAGCTTTCTTT.

Many counts were recorded for this clonotype. This chain joins TRBV2 and TRBJ2-2; 8 bases are a match to TRBD1. J gave up 0 bases and V 7 bases, and 4 bases lay outside the gene matches. Germline-derived CDR1 and CDR2 are SNHLY and FYNNEI. The CDR3 contains 15 residues. CDR3 DNA sequence: TGTGCCAGCAACCCGACAGGGGCGAACACCGGGGAGCTGTTTTTT. Translating gives CASNPTGANTGELFF. The complete variable domain, with remaining parts taken from reference TRBV2 and TRBJ2-2, reads EPEVTQTPSHQVTQMGQEVILRCVPISNHLYFYWYRQILGQKVEFLVSFYNNEISEKSEIFDDQFSVERPDGSNFTLKIRSTKLEDSAMYFCASNPTGANTGELFFGEGSRLTVL.

This clonotype was detected a few times. J is TRBJ1-1 and V is TRBV27; perhaps TRBD1 as D (6 bases). The CDR3 loop spans 15 amino acids. Germline V gene sequence: CDR1 MNHEY, CDR2 SMNVEV (reference sequence). V dropped 9 bases and J dropped 0 bases, with 17 bases sitting between them. The CDR3 is CASTYRATMNTEAFF. In DNA form, the CDR3 reads TGTGCCAGTACCTACAGGGCAACTATGAACACTGAAGCTTTCTTT.

This clonotype came up many times. The V gene is TRBV5-1, the J gene TRBJ2-3, with 7 bases aligning to TRBD2. Per the germline V gene, CDR1 is SGHRS and CDR2 is YFSETQ. Trimming removed 0 bases from V and 2 bases from J; junction bases left unmatched: 3. CDR3 size: 15 residues. The CDR3 DNA follows: TGCGCCAGCAGCTTGGCTCTAGCGGACACAGATACGCAGTATTTT. Amino acids: CASSLALADTDTQYF.

This clonotype counts as medium-sized (0.01 to 0.1%). J is TRBJ2-3 and V is TRBV7-2; D is possibly TRBD2 (6 bases). The V gene lost 4 bases and the J gene lost 4 bases, with 15 bases spanning the gap. CDR1 and CDR2 (germline): SGHTA, FQGNSA. The CDR3 sequence is 15 residues long. The CDR3 coding sequence is TGTGCCAGCAGCTACCTGGACTGGGAGGCAGATACGCAGTATTTT. It is translated as CASSYLDWEADTQYF.

The sample holds many counts of this clonotype. The chain recombines TRBV5-5 with TRBJ1-1; TRBD1 aligns across 7 bases. CDR1 SGHKS and CDR2 YYEKEE come from the germline V gene (reference sequence). CDR3 length equals 14 residues. The ends lost 0 bases at V and 4 bases at J; junction bases unmatched: 3. The chain's CDR3 is CASSLASGGTEAFF. The CDR3 nucleotides read TGTGCCAGCAGCTTGGCGTCAGGGGGCACTGAAGCTTTCTTT.

This clonotype occurred a few times. The J gene is TRBJ1-5, the V gene TRBV20-1, with D maybe TRBD1 (5 bases). The V gene's germline CDR1 is DFQATT and CDR2 SNEGSKA (reference sequence). V lost 0 bases to trimming and J lost 11 bases, with 14 bases between them. This CDR3 contains 13 residues. CDR3 region: CSAREDSLAAQHF. CDR3 in DNA: TGCAGTGCTAGAGAAGACAGTTTAGCGGCCCAGCATTTT.

This clonotype was counted many times. The rearrangement links TRBV12-3 or TRBV12-4 to TRBJ2-7; 7 nucleotides agree with TRBD1. The CDR3 length is 13 residues. V gave up 2 bases and J gave up 5 bases; unmatched junction bases: 3. The CDR3 DNA follows: TGTGCCAGCAGTTTAATAGGGGGCGACGAGCAGTACTTC. Translation: CASSLIGGDEQYF.

This clonotype was detected once. This clone may be a read error of a much larger clone one base away. This sequence joins TRBV5-1 and TRBJ1-1; unclear D gene. The length of the CDR3 is 12 residues. Germline V gene lookup returns CDR1 SGHRS and CDR2 YFSETQ. Between the trimmed V and J ends, which lost 1 base and 11 bases, there was a span of 12 bases. The CDR3 region is CASSLREGAAFF. Written as DNA, the CDR3 is TGCGCCAGCAGCTTGCGAGAGGGAGCGGCTTTCTTT.

This clonotype rates as medium-sized. CDR3 DNA sequence: TGTGCCAGCGGGTGGACAGGGAACACTGAAGCTTTCTTT. It yields the protein CASGWTGNTEAFF. The chain has TRBV28 and TRBJ1-1; 7 bases are shared with TRBD1. Trimming cost V 8 bases and J 1 base; bases outside gene matches: 4. This CDR3 has 13 amino acids. Germline V gene data show CDR1 as MDHEN and CDR2 as SYDVKM.

This clonotype was seen repeatedly, ten times or more. The genes are TRBV12-3 or TRBV12-4 and TRBJ1-1, with 9 bases fitting TRBD1. CDR3 size: 14 residues. V was clipped by 1 base and J by 6 bases; unmatched bases: 3. Written as DNA, the CDR3 is TGTGCCAGCAGTTTAGGGACAGGGGACCCTGAAGCTTTCTTT. It translates to CASSLGTGDPEAFF.

This clonotype came up many times. The chain recombines TRBV9 with TRBJ1-5; perhaps TRBD1 as D (5 bases). This CDR3 region has 13 residues. The V end lost 3 bases, the J end lost 7 bases, and 11 bases lay between the germline ends. The germline CDR1 and CDR2 sequences are SGDLS and YYNGEE. DNA of the CDR3: TGTGCCAGCAGCGAGAGGGGAACACAGCCCCAGCATTTT. Its protein product is CASSERGTQPQHF.

The sample holds a few counts of this clonotype. The V gene is TRBV11-2, the J gene TRBJ2-7; D may be TRBD1 or TRBD2 (5 bases each). The CDR3 runs 14 residues. Germline CDR1 SGHAT, CDR2 FQNNGV. V was shortened by 3 bases and J by 4 bases, with 13 bases between the two germline ends. CDR3 region: CASSFGTVEYEQYF. In nucleotides, the CDR3 is TGTGCCAGCAGCTTCGGGACGGTGGAGTACGAGCAGTACTTC.

This clonotype was counted a single time. The V and J genes are TRBV27 and TRBJ2-3; the match to TRBD1 covers 7 bases. Germline V gene sequence: CDR1 MNHEY, CDR2 SMNVEV (reference sequence). V dropped 6 bases and J dropped 2; count of bases not matched to a gene: 8. The CDR3 length is 15 residues. CDR3 DNA sequence: TGTGCCAGCAGCCAGCGAGGGGGCCACACAGATACGCAGTATTTT. Its protein product is CASSQRGGHTDTQYF.

This clonotype has at least ten counts. J is TRBJ2-7 and V is TRBV28; possibly TRBD1 for D (6 bases). CDR3 length: 14 amino acids. The V end was cut by 6 bases, the J end by 0 bases, with 12 bases between. Germline CDR1 is MDHEN and CDR2 is SYDVKM. Here the CDR3 reads CASRDSRSSYEQYF. The CDR3 nucleotides read TGTGCCAGCAGGGACAGCCGGAGCTCCTACGAGCAGTACTTC. The full variable domain, with the rest looked up from reference TRBV28 and TRBJ2-7, is DVKVTQSSRYLVKRTGEKVFLECVQDMDHENMFWYRQDPGLGLRLIYFSYDVKMKEKGDIPEGYSVSREKKERFSLILESASTNQTSMYLCASRDSRSSYEQYFGPGTRLTVT.

In this sample, this clonotype turned up many times. The CDR3 coding sequence is TGTGCCTGGAGTTCAACCCGCTTTATTCCTCCGGGCGAGCAGTACTTC. Translated, it gives CAWSSTRFIPPGEQYF. The genes are TRBV30 and TRBJ2-7, with no clear D. The CDR3 has 16 residues. V lost 2 bases, J lost 6 bases, and 23 bases lay in between. Per the germline V gene, CDR1 is GTSNPN and CDR2 is SVGIG (reference sequence). The variable domain in full, with the rest retrieved from reference TRBV30 and TRBJ2-7, is SQTIHQWPATLVQPVGSPLSLECTVEGTSNPNLYWYRQAAGRGLQLLFYSVGIGQISSEVPQNLSASRPQDRQFILSSKKLLLSDSGFYLCAWSSTRFIPPGEQYFGPGTRLTVT.

There are many counts of this clonotype. The chain employs TRBV10-3 and TRBJ1-5, with a possible D match to TRBD1 (6 bases). The CDR3 runs to 14 residues. Germline V lookup: CDR1 ENHRY, CDR2 SYGVKD. The V gene lost 10 bases and the J gene lost 4 bases, with 17 bases spanning the gap. The CDR3 sequence is CATGLRTENQPQHF. As DNA, the CDR3 is TGTGCCACCGGATTAAGGACAGAGAATCAGCCCCAGCATTTT.